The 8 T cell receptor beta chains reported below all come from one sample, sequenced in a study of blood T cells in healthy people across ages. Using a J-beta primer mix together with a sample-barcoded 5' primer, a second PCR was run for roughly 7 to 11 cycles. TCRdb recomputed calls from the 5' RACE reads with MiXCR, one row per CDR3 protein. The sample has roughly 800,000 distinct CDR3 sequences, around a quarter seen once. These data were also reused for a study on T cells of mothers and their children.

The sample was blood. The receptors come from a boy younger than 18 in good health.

CDR3 loop: CASRHRVLNTEAFF. The CDR3 bases are TGTGCCAGCAGACACAGGGTCCTGAACACTGAAGCTTTCTTT. The rearrangement joins TRBV2 to TRBJ1-1; tentatively, D is TRBD1 (6 bases). The V gene's germline CDR1 is SNHLY and CDR2 FYNNEI. V lost 6 bases and J 0 bases, leaving 11 bases between the germline ends. CDR3 length: 14 amino acids.

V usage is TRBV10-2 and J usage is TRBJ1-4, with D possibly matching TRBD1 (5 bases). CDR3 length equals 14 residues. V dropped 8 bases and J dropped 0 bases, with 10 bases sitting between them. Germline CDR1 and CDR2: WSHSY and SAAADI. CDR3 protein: CASGDDATNEKLFF. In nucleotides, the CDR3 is TGCGCCAGCGGGGACGACGCAACTAATGAAAAACTGTTTTTT.

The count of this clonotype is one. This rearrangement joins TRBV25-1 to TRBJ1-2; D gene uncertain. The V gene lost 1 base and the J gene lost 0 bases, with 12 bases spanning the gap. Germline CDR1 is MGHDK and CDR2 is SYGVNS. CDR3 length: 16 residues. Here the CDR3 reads CASSEFGERANYGYTF. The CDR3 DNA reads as TGTGCCAGCAGTGAATTCGGGGAGAGAGCTAACTATGGCTACACCTTC.

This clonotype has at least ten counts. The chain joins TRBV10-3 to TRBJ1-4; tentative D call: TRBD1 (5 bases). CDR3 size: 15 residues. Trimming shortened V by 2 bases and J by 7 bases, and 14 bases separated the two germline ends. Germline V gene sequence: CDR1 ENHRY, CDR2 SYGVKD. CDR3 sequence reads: CAISEENRRGEKLFF. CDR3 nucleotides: TGTGCCATCAGTGAGGAAAACAGGAGAGGTGAAAAACTGTTTTTT.

The CDR3 here is CASSQEPSGYTF. In DNA, the CDR3 is TGTGCCAGCAGCCAAGAGCCGTCTGGCTACACCTTC. The chain combines TRBV4-2 with TRBJ1-2; D gene uncertain. Germline values: CDR1 LGHNA, CDR2 YNFKEQ. V lost 0 bases, J lost 7 bases, and 6 bases lay in between. The CDR3 runs to 12 residues.

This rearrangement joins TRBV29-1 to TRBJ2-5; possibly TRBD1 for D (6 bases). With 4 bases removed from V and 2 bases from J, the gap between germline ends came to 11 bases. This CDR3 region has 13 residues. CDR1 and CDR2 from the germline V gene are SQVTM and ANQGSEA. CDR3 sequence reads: CSVARDTQETQYF. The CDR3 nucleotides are TGCAGCGTTGCCCGGGACACTCAAGAGACCCAGTACTTC.

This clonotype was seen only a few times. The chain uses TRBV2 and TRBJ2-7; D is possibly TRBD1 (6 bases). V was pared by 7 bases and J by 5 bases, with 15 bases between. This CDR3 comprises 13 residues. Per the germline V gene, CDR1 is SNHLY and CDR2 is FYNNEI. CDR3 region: CASIKVRGDEQYF. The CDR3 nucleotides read TGTGCCAGCATCAAGGTCAGGGGCGACGAGCAGTACTTC.

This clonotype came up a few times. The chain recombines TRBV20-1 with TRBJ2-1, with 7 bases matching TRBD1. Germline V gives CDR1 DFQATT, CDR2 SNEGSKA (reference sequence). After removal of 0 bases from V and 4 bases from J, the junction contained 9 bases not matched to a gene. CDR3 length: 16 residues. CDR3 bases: TGCAGTGCTAGAGATCCGACAGGGTTAAAATACAATGAGCAGTTCTTC. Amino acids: CSARDPTGLKYNEQFF.